This entry features one T cell receptor beta chain sequence. The antigen is unknown. The PCR ran on 60 Vbeta and 13 Jbeta primers. Assay: immunoSEQ multiplex PCR; the TCRdb copy retains only in-frame clones and omits some. Here the sample spans 90,000 or so clones, about four fifths being singletons. The data belong to a study of cytomegalovirus exposure and HLA in healthy donors. General study findings and limits: Researchers reported from a later analysis that most CMV-associated TCR beta chains appeared HLA-restricted.

The CDR3 consists of 17 residues. CDR1 and CDR2 from the germline V gene are SGHNT and YYREEE (reference sequence). J was trimmed by 0 bases and V by 4 bases; bases with no gene match: 9. The rearrangement links TRBV5-4 to TRBJ1-1, with 10 bases aligning to TRBD1. The sequenced sample consisted of PBMCs. This TCR derives from a man aged 45-60 years in good health and CMV-seropositive. The CDR3 bases are TGTGCCAGCAGCAATTCGAGACAGGGGGCTGTGAACACTGAAGCTTTCTTT. This sequence encodes CASSNSRQGAVNTEAFF.